The sequence of this TCR beta chain was determined in a study of control samples from healthy donors and cancer patients. Sequenced by immunoSEQ multiplex PCR; TCRdb stores in-frame clones only, minus some. The table records 150,000 to 200,000 clones, roughly 95% of them present only once. The V gene's germline CDR1 is SGHDN and CDR2 FVKESK. V dropped 2 bases and J dropped 8 bases, with 12 bases sitting between them. The CDR3 runs to 13 residues. This chain links TRBV14 with TRBJ1-2; D is uncertain. Sequencing was carried out using blood. The TCR sequence derives from a woman in her thirties in good health. The DNA for the CDR3 is TGTGCCAGCAGCCAACGTCGGAACGGGGGCTACACCTTC. Its translation: CASSQRRNGGYTF.